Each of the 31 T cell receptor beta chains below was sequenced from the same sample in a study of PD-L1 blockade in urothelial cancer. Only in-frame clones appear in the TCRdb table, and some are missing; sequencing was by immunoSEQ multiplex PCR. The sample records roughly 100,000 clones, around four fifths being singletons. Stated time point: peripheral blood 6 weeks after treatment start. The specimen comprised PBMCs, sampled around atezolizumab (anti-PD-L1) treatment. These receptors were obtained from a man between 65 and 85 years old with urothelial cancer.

The chain's CDR3 is CASSYWRGKAYEQYF. The CDR3 DNA is TGTGCCAGCAGTTATTGGCGGGGGAAAGCCTACGAGCAGTACTTC. The gene calls are TRBV7-2 and TRBJ2-7; 7 bases are shared with TRBD2. CDR1 is SGHTA and CDR2 is FQGNSA in the germline V gene. V was pared by 6 bases and J by 2 bases, with 10 bases of the junction left unmatched. The CDR3 has 15 amino acids.

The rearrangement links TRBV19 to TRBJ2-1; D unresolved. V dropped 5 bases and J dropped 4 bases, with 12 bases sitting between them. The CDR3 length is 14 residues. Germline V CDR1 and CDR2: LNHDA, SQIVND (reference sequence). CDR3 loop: CASSFSLVYNEQFF. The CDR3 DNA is TGTGCCAGTAGTTTCTCTCTAGTGTACAATGAGCAGTTCTTC.

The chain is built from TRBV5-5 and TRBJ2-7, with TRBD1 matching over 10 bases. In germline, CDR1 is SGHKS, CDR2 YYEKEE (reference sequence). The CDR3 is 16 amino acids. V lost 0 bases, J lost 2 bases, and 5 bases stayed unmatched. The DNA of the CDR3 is TGTGCCAGCAGCTTGGAGGGACAGGGGTACCCCTACGAGCAGTACTTC. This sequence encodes CASSLEGQGYPYEQYF.

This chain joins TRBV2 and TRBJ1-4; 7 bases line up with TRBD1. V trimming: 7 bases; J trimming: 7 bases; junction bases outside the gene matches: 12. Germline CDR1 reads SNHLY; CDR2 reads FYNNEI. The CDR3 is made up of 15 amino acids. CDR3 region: CASNNPGGGSEKLFF. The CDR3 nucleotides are TGTGCCAGCAACAACCCAGGGGGAGGAAGTGAAAAACTGTTTTTT.

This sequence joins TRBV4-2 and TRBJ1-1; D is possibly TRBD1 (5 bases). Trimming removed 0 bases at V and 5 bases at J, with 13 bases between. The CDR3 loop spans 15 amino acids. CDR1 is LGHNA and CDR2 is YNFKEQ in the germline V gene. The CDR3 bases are TGTGCCAGCAGCCAAGAGGGGGGTTTAAGGACTGAAGCTTTCTTT. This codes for CASSQEGGLRTEAFF.

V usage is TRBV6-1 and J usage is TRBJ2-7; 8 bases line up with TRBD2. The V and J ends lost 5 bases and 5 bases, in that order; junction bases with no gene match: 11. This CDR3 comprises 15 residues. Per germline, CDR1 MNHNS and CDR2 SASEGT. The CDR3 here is CASSLAGTNSNEQYF. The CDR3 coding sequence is TGTGCCAGCAGTTTAGCGGGAACCAATTCGAACGAGCAGTACTTC.

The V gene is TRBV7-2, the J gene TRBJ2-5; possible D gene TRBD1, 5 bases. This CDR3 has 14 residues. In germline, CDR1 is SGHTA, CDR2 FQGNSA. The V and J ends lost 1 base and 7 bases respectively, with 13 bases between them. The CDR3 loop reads CASSLDPAQGTQYF. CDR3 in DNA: TGTGCCAGCAGCTTAGACCCGGCCCAGGGGACCCAGTACTTC.

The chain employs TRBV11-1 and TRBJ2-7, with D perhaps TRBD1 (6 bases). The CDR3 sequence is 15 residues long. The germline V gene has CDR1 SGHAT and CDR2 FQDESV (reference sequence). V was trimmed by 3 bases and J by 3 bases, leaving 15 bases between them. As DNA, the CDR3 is TGTGCCAGCAGCTTTAATGGGGGCGAACTCTACGAGCAGTACTTC. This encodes CASSFNGGELYEQYF. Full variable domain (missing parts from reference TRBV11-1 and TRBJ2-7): EAEVAQSPRYKITEKSQAVAFWCDPISGHATLYWYRQILGQGPELLVQFQDESVVDDSQLPKDRFSAERLKGVDSTLKIQPAELGDSAMYLCASSFNGGELYEQYFGPGTRLTVT.

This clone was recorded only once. The CDR3: CASSQDLWGQGSNTEAFF. The CDR3 bases are TGTGCCAGCAGCCAAGATCTATGGGGACAGGGATCAAACACTGAAGCTTTCTTT. The chain links TRBV14 to TRBJ1-1; 9 bases are shared with TRBD1. Germline CDR1 is SGHDN and CDR2 is FVKESK. CDR3 length: 18 amino acids. Trimming removed 0 bases from V and 2 bases from J; junction bases left unmatched: 10.

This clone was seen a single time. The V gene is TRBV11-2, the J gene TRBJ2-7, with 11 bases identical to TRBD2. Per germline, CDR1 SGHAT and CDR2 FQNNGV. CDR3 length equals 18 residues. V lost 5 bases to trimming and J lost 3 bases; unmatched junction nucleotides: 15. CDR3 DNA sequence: TGTGCCAGCAGCGCTAAGGGACAGCAGGGACTAGCGGACTACGAGCAGTACTTC. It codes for CASSAKGQQGLADYEQYF.

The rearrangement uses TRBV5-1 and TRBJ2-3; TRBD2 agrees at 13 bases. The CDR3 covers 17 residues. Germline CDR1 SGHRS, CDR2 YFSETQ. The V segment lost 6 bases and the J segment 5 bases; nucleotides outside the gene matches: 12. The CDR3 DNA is TGCGCCAGCACCCCCGGCGGACTAGCGGGGGAGGGAGATACGCAGTATTTT. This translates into CASTPGGLAGEGDTQYF.

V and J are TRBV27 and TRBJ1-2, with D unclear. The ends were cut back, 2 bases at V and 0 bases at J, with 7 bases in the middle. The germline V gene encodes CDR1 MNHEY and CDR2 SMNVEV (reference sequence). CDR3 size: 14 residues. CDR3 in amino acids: CASSLRRANYGYTF. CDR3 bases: TGTGCCAGCAGTTTACGTCGAGCTAACTATGGCTACACCTTC.

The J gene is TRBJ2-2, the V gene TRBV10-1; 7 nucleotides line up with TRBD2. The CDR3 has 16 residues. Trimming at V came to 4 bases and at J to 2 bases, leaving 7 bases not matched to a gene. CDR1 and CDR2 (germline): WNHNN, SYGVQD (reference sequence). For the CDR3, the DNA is TGCGCCAGCAGTGCTGCCGGGGGGTTTAACACCGGGGAGCTGTTTTTT. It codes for CASSAAGGFNTGELFF.

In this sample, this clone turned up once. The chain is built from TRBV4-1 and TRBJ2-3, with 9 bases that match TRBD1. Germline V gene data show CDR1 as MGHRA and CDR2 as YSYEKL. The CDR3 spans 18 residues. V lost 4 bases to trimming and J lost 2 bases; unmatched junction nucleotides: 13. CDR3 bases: TGCGCCAGCAGCCTTCTCCTCCCGGGACAGGGAGACACAGATACGCAGTATTTT. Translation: CASSLLLPGQGDTDTQYF.

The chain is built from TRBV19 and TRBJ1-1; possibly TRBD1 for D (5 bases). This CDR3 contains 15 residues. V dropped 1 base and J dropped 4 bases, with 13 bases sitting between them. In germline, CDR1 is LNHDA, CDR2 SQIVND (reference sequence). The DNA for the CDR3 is TGTGCCAGTAGTATAGGAAGCAGGGCCGGCACTGAAGCTTTCTTT. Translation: CASSIGSRAGTEAFF.

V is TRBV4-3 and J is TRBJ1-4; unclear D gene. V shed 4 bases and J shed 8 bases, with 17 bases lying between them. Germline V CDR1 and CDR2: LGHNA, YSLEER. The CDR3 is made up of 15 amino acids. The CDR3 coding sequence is TGCGCCAGCAGCCTGAGTGGGCGGGGAGGGGAAAAACTGTTTTTT. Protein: CASSLSGRGGEKLFF.

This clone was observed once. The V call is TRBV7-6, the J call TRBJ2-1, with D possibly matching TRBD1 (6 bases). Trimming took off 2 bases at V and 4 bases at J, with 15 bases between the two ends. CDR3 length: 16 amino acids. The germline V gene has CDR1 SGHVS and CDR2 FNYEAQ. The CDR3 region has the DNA TGTGCCAGCAGCTTATCGTCAGGGGAGACGTACAATGAGCAGTTCTTC. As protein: CASSLSSGETYNEQFF.

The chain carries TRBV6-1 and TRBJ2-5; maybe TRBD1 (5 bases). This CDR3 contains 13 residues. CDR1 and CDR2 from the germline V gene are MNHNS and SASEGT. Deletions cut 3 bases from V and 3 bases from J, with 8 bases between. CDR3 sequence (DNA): TGTGCCAGCAGTGAGGGGCGTGAAGAGACCCAGTACTTC. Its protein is CASSEGREETQYF.

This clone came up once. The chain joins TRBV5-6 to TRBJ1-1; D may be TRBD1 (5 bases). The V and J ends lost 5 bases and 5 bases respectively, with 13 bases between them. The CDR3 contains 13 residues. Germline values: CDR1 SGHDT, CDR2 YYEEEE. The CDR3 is CASRRRGGTEAFF. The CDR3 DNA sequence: TGTGCCAGCAGAAGGAGGGGAGGGACTGAAGCTTTCTTT.

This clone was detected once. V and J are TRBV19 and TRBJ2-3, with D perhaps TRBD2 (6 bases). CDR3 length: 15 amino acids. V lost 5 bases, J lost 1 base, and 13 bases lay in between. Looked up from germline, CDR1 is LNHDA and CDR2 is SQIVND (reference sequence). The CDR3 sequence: CASSRRVEGTDTQYF. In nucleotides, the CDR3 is TGTGCCAGTAGTCGGAGGGTTGAGGGCACAGATACGCAGTATTTT.

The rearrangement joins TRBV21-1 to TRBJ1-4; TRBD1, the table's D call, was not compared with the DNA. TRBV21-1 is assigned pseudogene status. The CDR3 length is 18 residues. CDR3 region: CASSKDRTGGWLREKLFF. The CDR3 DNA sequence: TGTGCCAGCAGCAAAGACAGGACAGGGGGCTGGTTGCGAGAAAAACTGTTTTTT.

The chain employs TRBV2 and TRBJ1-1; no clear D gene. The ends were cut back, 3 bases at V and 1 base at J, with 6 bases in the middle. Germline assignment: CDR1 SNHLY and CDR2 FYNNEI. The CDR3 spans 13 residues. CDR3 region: CASSDRRNTEAFF. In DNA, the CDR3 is TGTGCCAGCAGTGATAGAAGGAACACTGAAGCTTTCTTT.

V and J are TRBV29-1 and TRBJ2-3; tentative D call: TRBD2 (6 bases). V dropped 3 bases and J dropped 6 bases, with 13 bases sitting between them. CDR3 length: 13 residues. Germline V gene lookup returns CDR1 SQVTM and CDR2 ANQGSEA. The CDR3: CSVDGGRPDTQYF. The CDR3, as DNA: TGCAGCGTTGATGGGGGGAGGCCCGATACGCAGTATTTT.

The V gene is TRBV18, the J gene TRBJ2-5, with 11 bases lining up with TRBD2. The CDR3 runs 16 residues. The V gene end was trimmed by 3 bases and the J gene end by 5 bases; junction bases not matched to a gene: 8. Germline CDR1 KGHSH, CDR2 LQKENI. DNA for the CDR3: TGTGCCAGCTCACCGACTAGCGGGGAACCGCGGGAGACCCAGTACTTC. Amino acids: CASSPTSGEPRETQYF. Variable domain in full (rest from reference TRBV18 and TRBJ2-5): NAGVMQNPRHLVRRRGQEARLRCSPMKGHSHVYWYRQLPEEGLKFMVYLQKENIIDESGMPKERFSAEFPKEGPSILRIQQVVRGDSAAYFCASSPTSGEPRETQYFGPGTRLLVL.

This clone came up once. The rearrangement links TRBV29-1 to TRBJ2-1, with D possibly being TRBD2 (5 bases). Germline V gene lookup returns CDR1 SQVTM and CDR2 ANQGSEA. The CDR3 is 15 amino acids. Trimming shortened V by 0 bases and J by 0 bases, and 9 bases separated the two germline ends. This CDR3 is CSVEEEARSYNEQFF. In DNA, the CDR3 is TGCAGCGTTGAAGAGGAGGCGCGCTCCTACAATGAGCAGTTCTTC.

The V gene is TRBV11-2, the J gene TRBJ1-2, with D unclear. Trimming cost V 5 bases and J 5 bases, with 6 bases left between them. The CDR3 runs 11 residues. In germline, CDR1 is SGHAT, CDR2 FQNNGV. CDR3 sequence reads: CASSPGYGYTF. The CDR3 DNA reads TGTGCCAGCAGCCCAGGATATGGCTACACCTTC.

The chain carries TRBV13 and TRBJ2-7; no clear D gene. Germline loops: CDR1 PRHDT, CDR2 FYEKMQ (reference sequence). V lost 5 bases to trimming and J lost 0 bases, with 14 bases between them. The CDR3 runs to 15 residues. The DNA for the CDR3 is TGTGCCAGCAGCCTCCGTGAGGATTTCTCCTACGAGCAGTACTTC. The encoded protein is CASSLREDFSYEQYF. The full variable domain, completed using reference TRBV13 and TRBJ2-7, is AAGVIQSPRHLIKEKRETATLKCYPIPRHDTVYWYQQGPGQDPQFLISFYEKMQSDKGSIPDRFSAQQFSDYHSELNMSSLELGDSALYFCASSLREDFSYEQYFGPGTRLTVT.

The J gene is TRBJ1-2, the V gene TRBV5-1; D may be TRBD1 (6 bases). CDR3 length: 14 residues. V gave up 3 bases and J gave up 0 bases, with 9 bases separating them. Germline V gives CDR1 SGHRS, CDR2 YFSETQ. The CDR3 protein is CASSSQGANYGYTF. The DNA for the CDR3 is TGCGCCAGCAGCTCACAGGGCGCTAACTATGGCTACACCTTC.

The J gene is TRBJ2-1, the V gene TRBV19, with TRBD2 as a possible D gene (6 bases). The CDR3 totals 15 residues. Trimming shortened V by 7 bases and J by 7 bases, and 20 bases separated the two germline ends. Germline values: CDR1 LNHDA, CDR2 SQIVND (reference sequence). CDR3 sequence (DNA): TGTGCCAGTACCGATATAGCGGCTGGGAGGAATGAGCAGTTCTTC. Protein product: CASTDIAAGRNEQFF.

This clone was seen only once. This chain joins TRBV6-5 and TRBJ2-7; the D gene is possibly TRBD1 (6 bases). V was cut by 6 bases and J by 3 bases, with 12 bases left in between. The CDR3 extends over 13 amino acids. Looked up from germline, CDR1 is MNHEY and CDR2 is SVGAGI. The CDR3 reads CASRGDTFYEQYF. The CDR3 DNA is TGTGCCAGCAGGGGGGACACTTTCTACGAGCAGTACTTC.

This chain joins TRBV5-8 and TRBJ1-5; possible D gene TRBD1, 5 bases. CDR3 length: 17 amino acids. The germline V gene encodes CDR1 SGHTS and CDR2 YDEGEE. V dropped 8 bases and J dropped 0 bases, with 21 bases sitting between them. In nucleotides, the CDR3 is TGTGCCAGTGGGGGGAGACGCGGCCGATATAGCAATCAGCCCCAGCATTTT. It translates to CASGGRRGRYSNQPQHF.